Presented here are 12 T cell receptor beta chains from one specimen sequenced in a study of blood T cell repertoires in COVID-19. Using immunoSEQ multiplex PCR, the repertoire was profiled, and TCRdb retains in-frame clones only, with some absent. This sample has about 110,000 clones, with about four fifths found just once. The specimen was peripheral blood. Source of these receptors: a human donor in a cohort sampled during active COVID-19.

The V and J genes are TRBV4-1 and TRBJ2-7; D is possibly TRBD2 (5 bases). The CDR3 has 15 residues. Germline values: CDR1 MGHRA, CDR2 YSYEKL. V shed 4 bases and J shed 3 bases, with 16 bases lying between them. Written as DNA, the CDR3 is TGCGCCAGCAGCCCTCGGTCACAAACTAGCTACGAGCAGTACTTC. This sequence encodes CASSPRSQTSYEQYF.

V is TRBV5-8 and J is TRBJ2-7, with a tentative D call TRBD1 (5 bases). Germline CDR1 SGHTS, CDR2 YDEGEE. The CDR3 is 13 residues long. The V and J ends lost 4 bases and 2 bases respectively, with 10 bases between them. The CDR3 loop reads CASSLRTTYEQYF. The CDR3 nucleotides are TGTGCCAGCAGCCTCCGGACAACCTACGAGCAGTACTTC.

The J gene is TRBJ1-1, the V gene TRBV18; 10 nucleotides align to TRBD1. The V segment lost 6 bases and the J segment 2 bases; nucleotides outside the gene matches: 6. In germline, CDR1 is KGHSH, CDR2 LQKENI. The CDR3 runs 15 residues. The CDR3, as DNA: TGTGCCAGCTCTCCCGGACAGGGGGGAAACACTGAAGCTTTCTTT. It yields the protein CASSPGQGGNTEAFF. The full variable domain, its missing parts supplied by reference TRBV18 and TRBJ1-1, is NAGVMQNPRHLVRRRGQEARLRCSPMKGHSHVYWYRQLPEEGLKFMVYLQKENIIDESGMPKERFSAEFPKEGPSILRIQQVVRGDSAAYFCASSPGQGGNTEAFFGQGTRLTVV.

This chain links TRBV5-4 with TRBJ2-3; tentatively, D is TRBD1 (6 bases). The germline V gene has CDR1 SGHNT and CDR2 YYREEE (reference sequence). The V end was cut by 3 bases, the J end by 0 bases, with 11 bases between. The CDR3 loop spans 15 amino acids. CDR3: CASSSGQPSTDTQYF. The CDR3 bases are TGTGCCAGCAGCTCGGGACAACCAAGCACAGATACGCAGTATTTT.

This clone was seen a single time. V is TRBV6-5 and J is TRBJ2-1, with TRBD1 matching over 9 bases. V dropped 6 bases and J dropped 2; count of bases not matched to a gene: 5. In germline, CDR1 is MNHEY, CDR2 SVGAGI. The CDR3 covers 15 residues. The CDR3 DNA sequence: TGTGCCAGCAGCCAGGACAGGGGCACCTACAATGAGCAGTTCTTC. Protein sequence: CASSQDRGTYNEQFF.

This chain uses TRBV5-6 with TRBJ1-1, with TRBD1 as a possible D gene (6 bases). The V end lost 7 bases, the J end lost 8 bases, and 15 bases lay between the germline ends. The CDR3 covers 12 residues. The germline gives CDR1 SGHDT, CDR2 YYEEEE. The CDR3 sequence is CASRRERGEAFF. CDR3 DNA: TGTGCCAGCCGTCGTGAGAGGGGGGAAGCTTTCTTT.

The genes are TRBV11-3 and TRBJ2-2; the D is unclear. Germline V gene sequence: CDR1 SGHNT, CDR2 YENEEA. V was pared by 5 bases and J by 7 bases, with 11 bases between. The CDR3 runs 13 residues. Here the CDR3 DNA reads TGTGCCAGCAGCCCCTATGTGAACGGGGAGCTGTTTTTT. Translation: CASSPYVNGELFF.

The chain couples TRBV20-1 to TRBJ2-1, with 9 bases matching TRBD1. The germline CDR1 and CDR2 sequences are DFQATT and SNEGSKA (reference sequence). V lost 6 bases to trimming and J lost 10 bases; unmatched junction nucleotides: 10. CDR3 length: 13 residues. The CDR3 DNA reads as TGCAGTGCGAGTCCCGGGACAGGGAACGAGCAGTTCTTC. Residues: CSASPGTGNEQFF.

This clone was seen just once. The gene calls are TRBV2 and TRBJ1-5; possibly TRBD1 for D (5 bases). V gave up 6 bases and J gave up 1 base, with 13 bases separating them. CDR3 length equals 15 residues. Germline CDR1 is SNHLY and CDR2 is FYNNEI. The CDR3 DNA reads TGTGCCAGCAGGAAGGAGACAGTAAGCAATCAGCCCCAGCATTTT. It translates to CASRKETVSNQPQHF.

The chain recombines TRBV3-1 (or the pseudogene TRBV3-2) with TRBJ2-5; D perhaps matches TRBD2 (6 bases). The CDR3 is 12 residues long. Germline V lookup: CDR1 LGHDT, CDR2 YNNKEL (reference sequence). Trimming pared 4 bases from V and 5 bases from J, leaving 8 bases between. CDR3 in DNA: TGTGCCAGCAGCCCCCTAGCGGAGACCCAGTACTTC. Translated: CASSPLAETQYF.

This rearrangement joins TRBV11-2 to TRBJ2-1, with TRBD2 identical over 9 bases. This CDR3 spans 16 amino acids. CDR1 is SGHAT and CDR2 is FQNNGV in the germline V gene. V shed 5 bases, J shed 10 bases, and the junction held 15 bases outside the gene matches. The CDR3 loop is CASSPRLAVNEWEQFF. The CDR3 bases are TGTGCCAGCAGCCCAAGACTAGCGGTCAATGAATGGGAGCAGTTCTTC.

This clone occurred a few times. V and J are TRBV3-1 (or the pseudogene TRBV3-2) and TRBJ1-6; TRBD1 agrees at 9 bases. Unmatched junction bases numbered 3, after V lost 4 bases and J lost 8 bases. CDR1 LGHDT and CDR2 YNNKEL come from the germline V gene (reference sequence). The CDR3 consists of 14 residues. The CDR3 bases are TGTGCCAGCAGCCTCCGGGACAGGGATTCACCCCTCCACTTT. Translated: CASSLRDRDSPLHF.